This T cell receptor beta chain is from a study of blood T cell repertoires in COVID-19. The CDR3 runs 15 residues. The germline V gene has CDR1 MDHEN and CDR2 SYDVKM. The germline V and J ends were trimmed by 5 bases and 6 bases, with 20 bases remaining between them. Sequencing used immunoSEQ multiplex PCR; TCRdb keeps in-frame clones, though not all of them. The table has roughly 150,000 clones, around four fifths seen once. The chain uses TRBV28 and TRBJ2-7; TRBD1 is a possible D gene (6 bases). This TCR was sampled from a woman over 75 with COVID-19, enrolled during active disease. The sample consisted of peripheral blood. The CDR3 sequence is CASSPPGTPEGEQYF. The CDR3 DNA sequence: TGTGCCAGCAGTCCCCCCGGGACACCGGAAGGCGAGCAGTACTTC.